This T cell receptor (beta chain) appears in the sequencing data of a study of blood T cell repertoires in COVID-19. Turning to the study itself: The samples span acute and convalescent COVID-19 from the United States, Italy and Spain.

This CDR3 comprises 11 residues. CDR1 and CDR2 (germline): GTSNPN, SVGIG (reference sequence). V was cut by 3 bases and J by 8 bases, with 10 bases left in between. Original processing notes: For nucleated cells, counts were estimated from reference gene primer amplification. Only in-frame clones appear in the TCRdb table, and some are missing; sequencing was by immunoSEQ multiplex PCR. V and J calls and clone size follow that table, whereas D and trimming were derived from the DNA. The repertoire holds 200,000 or so clones, with roughly 82% as singletons. The chain employs TRBV30 and TRBJ1-2; D is perhaps TRBD1 (5 bases). The receptor's source is a woman in her 30s with acute or convalescent COVID-19. Sequenced: peripheral blood. CDR3 sequence: CAWRGPWGYTF. Written as DNA, the CDR3 is TGTGCCTGGAGGGGGCCGTGGGGCTACACCTTC.